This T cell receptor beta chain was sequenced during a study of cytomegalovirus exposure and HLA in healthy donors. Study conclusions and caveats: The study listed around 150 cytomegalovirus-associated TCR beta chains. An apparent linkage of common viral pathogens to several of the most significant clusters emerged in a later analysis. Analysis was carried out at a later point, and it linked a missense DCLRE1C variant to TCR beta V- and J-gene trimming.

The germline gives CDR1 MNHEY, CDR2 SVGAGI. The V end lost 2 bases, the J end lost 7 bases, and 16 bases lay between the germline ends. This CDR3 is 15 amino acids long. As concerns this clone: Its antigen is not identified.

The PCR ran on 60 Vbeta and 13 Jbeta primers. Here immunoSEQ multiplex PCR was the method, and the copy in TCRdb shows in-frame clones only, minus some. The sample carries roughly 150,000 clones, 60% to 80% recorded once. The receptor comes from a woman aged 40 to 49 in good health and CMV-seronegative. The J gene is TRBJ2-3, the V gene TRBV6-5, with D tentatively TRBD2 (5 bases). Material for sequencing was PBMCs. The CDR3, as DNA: TGTGCCAGCAGTTACGCCGGGGTGGGTAAAAATACGCAGTATTTT. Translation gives CASSYAGVGKNTQYF.